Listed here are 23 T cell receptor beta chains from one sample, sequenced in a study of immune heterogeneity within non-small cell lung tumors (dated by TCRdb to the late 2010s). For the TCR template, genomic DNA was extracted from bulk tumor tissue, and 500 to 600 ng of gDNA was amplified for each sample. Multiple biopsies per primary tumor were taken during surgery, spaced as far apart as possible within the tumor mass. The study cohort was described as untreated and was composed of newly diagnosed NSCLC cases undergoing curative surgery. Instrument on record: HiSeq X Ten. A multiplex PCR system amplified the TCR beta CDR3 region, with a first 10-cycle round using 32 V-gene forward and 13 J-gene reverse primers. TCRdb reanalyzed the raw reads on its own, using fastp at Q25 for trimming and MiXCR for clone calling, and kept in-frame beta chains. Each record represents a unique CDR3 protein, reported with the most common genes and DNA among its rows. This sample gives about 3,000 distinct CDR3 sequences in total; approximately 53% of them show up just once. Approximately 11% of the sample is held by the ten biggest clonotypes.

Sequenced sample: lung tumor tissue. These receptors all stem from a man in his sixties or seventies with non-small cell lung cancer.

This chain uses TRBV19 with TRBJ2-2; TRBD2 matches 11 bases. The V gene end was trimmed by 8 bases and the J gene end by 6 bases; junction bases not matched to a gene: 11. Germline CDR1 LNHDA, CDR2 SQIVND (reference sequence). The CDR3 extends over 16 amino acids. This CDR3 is CASGRTSGSIAGELFF. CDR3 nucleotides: TGTGCCAGTGGCCGGACTAGCGGGTCGATAGCCGGGGAGCTGTTTTTT. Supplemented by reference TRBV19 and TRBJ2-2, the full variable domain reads DGGITQSPKYLFRKEGQNVTLSCEQNLNHDAMYWYRQDPGQGLRLIYYSQIVNDFQKGDIAEGYSVSREKKESFPLTVTSAQKNPTAFYLCASGRTSGSIAGELFFGEGSRLTVL.

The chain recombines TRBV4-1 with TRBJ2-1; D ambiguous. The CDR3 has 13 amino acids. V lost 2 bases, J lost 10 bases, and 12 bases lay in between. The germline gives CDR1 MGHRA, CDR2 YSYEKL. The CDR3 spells CASSQSELTEQFF. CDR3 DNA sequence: TGCGCCAGCAGCCAATCAGAGTTAACAGAGCAGTTCTTC.

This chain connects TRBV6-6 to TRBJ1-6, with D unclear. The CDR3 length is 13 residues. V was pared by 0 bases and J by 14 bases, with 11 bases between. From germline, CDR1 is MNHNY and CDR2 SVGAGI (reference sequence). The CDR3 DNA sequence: TGTGCCAGCAGTTACTCAAGGGCCGACACCCTCCACTTT. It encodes CASSYSRADTLHF.

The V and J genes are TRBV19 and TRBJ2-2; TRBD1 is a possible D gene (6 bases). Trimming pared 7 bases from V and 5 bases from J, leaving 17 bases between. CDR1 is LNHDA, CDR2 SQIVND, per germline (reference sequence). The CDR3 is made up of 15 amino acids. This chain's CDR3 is CASIEDRHGTGELFF. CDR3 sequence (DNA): TGTGCCAGTATTGAAGACAGGCACGGAACCGGGGAGCTGTTTTTT. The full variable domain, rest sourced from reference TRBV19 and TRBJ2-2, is DGGITQSPKYLFRKEGQNVTLSCEQNLNHDAMYWYRQDPGQGLRLIYYSQIVNDFQKGDIAEGYSVSREKKESFPLTVTSAQKNPTAFYLCASIEDRHGTGELFFGEGSRLTVL.

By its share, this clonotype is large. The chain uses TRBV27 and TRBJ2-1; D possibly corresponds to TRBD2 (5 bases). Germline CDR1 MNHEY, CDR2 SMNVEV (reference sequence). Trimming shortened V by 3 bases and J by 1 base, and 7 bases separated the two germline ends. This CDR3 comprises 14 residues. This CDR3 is CASSFPGSYNEQFF. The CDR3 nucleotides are TGTGCCAGCAGTTTCCCGGGGTCCTACAATGAGCAGTTCTTC.

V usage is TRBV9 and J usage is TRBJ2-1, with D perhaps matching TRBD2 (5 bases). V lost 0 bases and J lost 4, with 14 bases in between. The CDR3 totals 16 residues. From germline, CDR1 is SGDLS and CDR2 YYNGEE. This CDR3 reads CASSVDGGLLYNEQFF. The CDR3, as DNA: TGTGCCAGCAGCGTAGATGGCGGGCTTTTATACAATGAGCAGTTCTTC.

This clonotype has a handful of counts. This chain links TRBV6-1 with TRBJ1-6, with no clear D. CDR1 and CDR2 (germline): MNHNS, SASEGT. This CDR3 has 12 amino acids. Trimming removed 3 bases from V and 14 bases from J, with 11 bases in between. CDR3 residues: CASSDVSRALHF. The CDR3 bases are TGTGCCAGCAGTGACGTTAGTAGGGCCCTCCACTTT.

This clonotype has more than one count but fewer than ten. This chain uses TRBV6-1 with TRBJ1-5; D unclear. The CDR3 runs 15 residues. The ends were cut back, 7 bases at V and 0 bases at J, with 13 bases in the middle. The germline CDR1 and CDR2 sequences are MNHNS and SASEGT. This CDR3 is CASKESGNSNQPQHF. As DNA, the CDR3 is TGTGCCAGCAAGGAATCCGGCAATAGCAATCAGCCCCAGCATTTT.

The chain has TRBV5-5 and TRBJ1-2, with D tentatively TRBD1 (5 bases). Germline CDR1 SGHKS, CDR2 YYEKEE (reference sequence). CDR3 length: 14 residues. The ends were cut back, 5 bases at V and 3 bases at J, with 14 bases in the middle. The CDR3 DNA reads TGTGCCAGCAGGGGGGGGGAGATGGACTATGGCTACACCTTC. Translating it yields CASRGGEMDYGYTF. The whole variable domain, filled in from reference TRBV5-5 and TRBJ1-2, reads DAGVTQSPTHLIKTRGQQVTLRCSPISGHKSVSWYQQVLGQGPQFIFQYYEKEERGRGNFPDRFSARQFPNYSSELNVNALLLGDSALYLCASRGGEMDYGYTFGSGTRLTVV.

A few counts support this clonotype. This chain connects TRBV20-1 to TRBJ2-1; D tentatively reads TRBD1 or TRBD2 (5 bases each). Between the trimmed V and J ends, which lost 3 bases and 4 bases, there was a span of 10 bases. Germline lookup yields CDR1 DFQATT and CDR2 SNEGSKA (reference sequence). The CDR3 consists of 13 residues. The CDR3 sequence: CSARGPLYNEQFF. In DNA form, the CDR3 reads TGCAGTGCTAGGGGACCGCTATACAATGAGCAGTTCTTC.

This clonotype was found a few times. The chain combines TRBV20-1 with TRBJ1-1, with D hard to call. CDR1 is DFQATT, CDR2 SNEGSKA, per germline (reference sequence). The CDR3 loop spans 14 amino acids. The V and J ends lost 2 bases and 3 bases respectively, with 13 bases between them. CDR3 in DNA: TGCAGTGCTAGAAGCGCAGGCTTGGACACTGAAGCTTTCTTT. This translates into CSARSAGLDTEAFF.

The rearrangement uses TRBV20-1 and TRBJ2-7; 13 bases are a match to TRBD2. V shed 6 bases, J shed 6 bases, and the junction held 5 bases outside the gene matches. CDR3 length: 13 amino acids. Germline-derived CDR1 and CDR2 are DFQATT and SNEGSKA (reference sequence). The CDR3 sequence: CSALRTSGGEQYF. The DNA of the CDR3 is TGCAGTGCCCTCAGGACTAGCGGGGGCGAGCAGTACTTC.

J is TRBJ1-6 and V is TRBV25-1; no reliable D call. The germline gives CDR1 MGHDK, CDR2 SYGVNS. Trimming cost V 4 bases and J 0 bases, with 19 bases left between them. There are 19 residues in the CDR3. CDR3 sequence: CASSVGSLGLSSYNSPLHF. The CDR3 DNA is TGTGCCAGCAGTGTAGGGTCCCTGGGTCTTAGCTCCTATAATTCACCCCTCCACTTT.

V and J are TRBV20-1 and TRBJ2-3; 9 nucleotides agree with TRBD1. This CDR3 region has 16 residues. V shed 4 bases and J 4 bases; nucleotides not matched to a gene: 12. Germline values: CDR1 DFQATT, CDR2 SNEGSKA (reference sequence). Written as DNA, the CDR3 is TGCAGTGCTACCGCCCTCACAGGGGGCAGAGCAGATACGCAGTATTTT. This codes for CSATALTGGRADTQYF.

In DNA, the CDR3 is TGTGCCAGCAGCCGACTAGCGGGCACAGATACGCAGTATTTT. Translated, it gives CASSRLAGTDTQYF. V usage is TRBV7-2 and J usage is TRBJ2-3; 9 nucleotides line up with TRBD2. This CDR3 has 14 residues. After removal of 5 bases from V and 1 base from J, the junction contained 1 base not matched to a gene. The V gene's germline CDR1 is SGHTA and CDR2 FQGNSA.

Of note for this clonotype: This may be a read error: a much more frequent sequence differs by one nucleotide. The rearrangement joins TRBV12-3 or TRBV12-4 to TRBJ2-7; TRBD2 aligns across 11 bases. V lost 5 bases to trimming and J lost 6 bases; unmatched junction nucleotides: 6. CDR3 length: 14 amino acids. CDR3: CASSQTSGSFEQYF. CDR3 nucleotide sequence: TGTGCCAGCAGTCAAACTAGCGGGAGTTTCGAGCAGTACTTC.

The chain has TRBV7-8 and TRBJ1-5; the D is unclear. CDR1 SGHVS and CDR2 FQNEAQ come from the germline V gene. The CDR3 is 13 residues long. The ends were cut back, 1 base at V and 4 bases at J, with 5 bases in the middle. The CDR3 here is CASSLVPNQPQHF. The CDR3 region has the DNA TGTGCCAGCAGCTTAGTACCAAATCAGCCCCAGCATTTT.

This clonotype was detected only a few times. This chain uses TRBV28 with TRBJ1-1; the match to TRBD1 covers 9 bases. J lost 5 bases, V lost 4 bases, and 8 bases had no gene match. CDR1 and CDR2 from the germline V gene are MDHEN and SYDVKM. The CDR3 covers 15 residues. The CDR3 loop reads CASSSWDRVRTEAFF. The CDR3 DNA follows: TGTGCCAGCAGTTCATGGGACAGGGTCCGGACTGAAGCTTTCTTT.

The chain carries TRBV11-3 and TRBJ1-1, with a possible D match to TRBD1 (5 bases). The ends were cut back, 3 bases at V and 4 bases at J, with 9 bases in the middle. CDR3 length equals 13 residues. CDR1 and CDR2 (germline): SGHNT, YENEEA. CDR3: CASSFREGTEAFF. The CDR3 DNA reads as TGTGCCAGCAGCTTCAGGGAAGGCACTGAAGCTTTCTTT.

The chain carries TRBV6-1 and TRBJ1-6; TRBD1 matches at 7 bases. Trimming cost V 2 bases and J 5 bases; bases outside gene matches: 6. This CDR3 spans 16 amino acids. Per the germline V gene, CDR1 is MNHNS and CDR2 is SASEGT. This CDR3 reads CASSERAGGHNSPLHF. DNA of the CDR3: TGTGCCAGCAGTGAAAGGGCAGGGGGTCATAATTCACCCCTCCACTTT.

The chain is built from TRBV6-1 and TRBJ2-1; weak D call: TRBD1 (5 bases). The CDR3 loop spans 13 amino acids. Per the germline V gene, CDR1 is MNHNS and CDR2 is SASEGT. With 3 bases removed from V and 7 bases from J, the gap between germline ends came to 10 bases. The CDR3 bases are TGTGCCAGCAGTGACAGGGTTAGGAATGAGCAGTTCTTC. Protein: CASSDRVRNEQFF.

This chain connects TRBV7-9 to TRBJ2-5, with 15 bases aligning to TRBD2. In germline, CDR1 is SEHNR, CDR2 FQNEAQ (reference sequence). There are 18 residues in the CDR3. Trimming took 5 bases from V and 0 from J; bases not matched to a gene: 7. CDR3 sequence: CASSHIGTSGGYQETQYF. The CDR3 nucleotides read TGTGCCAGCAGCCATATAGGGACTAGCGGGGGGTACCAAGAGACCCAGTACTTC. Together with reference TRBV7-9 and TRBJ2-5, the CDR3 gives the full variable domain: DTGVSQNPRHKITKRGQNVTFRCDPISEHNRLYWYRQTLGQGPEFLTYFQNEAQLEKSRLLSDRFSAERPKGSFSTLEIQRTEQGDSAMYLCASSHIGTSGGYQETQYFGPGTRLLVL.

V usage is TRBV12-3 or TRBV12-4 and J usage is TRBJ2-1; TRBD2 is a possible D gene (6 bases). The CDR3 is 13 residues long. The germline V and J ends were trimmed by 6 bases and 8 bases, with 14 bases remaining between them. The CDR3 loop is CASSRIGEDEQFF. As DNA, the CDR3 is TGTGCCAGCAGCCGAATTGGGGAGGATGAGCAGTTCTTC.